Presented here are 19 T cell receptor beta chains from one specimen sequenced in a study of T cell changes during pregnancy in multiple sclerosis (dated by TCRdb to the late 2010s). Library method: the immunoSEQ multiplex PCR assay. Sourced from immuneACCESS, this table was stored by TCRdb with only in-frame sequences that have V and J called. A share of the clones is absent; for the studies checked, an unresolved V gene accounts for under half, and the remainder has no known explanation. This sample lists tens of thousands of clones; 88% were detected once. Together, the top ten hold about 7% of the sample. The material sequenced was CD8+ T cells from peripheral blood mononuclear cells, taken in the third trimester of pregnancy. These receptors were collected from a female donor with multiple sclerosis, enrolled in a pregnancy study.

The CDR3 sequence is CASSGLDTYNYGYTF. In DNA, the CDR3 is TGTGCCAGCAGTGGATTGGACACCTATAACTATGGCTACACCTTC. The gene calls are TRBV25-1 and TRBJ1-2; weak D call: TRBD1 (5 bases). The CDR3 loop spans 15 amino acids. CDR1 and CDR2 from the germline V gene are MGHDK and SYGVNS. V lost 4 bases and J 1 base, leaving 13 bases between the germline ends.

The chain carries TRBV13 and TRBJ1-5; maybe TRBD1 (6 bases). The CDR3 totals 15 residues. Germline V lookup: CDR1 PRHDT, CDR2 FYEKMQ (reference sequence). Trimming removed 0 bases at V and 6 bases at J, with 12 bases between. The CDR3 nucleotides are TGTGCCAGCAGCTTAGGCCCAGGGGCGGCTCAGCCCCAGCATTTT. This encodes CASSLGPGAAQPQHF. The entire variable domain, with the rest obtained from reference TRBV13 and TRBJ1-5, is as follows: AAGVIQSPRHLIKEKRETATLKCYPIPRHDTVYWYQQGPGQDPQFLISFYEKMQSDKGSIPDRFSAQQFSDYHSELNMSSLELGDSALYFCASSLGPGAAQPQHFGDGTRLSIL.

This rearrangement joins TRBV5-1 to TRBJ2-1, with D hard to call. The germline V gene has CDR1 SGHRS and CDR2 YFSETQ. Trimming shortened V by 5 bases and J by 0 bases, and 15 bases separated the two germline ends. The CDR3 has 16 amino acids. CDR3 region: CASRAWLESSYNEQFF. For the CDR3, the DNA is TGCGCCAGCAGGGCATGGCTCGAAAGCTCCTACAATGAGCAGTTCTTC.

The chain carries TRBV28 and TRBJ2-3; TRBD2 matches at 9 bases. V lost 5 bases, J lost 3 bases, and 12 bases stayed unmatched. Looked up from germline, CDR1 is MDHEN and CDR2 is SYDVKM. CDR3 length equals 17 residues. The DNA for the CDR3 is TGTGCCAGCAGTACCCGCCGGCGGGGGGGCGGGACAGATACGCAGTATTTT. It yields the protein CASSTRRRGGGTDTQYF.

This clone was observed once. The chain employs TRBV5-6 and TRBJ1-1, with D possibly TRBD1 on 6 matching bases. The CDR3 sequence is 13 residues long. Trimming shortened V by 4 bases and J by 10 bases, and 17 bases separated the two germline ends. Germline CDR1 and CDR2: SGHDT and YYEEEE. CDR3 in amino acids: CASSPTSGEGAFF. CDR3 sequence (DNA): TGTGCCAGCAGCCCGACCTCAGGGGAAGGAGCTTTCTTT.

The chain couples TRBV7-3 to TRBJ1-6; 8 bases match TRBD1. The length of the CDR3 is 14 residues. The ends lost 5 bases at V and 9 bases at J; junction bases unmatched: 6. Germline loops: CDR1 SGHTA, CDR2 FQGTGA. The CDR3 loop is CASSPGQGCSPLHF. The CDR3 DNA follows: TGTGCCAGCAGCCCTGGACAGGGTTGTTCACCCCTCCACTTT.

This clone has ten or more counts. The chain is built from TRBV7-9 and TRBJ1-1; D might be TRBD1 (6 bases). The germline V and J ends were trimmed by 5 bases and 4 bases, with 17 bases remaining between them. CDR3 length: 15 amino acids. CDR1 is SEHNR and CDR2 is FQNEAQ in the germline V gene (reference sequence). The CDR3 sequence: CASSPGRGWGTEAFF. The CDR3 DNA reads TGTGCCAGCAGCCCGGGGAGGGGGTGGGGCACTGAAGCTTTCTTT.

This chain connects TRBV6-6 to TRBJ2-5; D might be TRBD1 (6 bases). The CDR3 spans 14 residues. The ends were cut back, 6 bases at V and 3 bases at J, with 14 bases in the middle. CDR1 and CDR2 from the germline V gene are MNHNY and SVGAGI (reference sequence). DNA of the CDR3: TGTGCCAGCAGCGAGCAGGGGCGGGAAGAGACCCAGTACTTC. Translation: CASSEQGREETQYF.

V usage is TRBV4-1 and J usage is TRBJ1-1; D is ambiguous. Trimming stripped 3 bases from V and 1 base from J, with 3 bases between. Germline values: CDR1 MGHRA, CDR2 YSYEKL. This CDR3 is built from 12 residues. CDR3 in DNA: TGCGCCAGCAGCCACGGGAACACTGAAGCTTTCTTT. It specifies CASSHGNTEAFF.

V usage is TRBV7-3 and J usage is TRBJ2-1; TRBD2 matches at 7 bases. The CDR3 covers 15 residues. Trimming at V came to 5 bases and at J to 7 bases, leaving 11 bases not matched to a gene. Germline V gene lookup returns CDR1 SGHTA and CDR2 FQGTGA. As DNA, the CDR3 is TGTGCCAGCAGCGCGACTAGCTCTCCCACAAATGAGCAGTTCTTC. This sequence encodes CASSATSSPTNEQFF.

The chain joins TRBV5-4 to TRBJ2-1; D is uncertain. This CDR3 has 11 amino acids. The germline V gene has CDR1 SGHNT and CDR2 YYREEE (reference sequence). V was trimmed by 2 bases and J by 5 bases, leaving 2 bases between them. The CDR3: CASSFDNEQFF. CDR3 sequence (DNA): TGTGCCAGCAGCTTCGACAATGAGCAGTTCTTC. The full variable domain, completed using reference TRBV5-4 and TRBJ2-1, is ETGVTQSPTHLIKTRGQQVTLRCSSQSGHNTVSWYQQALGQGPQFIFQYYREEENGRGNFPPRFSGLQFPNYSSELNVNALELDDSALYLCASSFDNEQFFGPGTRLTVL.

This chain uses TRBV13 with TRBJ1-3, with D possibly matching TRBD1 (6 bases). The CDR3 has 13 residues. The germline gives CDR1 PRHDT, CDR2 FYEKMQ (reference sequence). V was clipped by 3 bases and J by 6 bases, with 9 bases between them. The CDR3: CASSLQGPNTIYF. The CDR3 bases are TGTGCCAGCAGCTTGCAGGGGCCAAACACCATATATTTT.

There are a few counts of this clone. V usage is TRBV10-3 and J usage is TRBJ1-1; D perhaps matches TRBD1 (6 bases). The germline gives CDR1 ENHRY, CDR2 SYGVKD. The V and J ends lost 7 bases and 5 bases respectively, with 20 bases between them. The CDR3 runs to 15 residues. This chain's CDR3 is CAIKPGTSSATEAFF. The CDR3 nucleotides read TGTGCCATCAAGCCTGGGACAAGCTCAGCAACTGAAGCTTTCTTT.

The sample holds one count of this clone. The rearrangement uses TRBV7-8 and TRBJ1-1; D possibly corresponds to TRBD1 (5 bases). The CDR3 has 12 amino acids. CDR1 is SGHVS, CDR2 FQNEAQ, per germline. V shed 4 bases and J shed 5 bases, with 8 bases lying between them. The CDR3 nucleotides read TGTGCCAGCAGCTGGGGGGTGACTGAAGCTTTCTTT. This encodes CASSWGVTEAFF.

The DNA for the CDR3 is TGTGCCAGCAGCCAATTAGCGGGGGGCCGATGGCACTACAATGAGCAGTTCTTC. This sequence encodes CASSQLAGGRWHYNEQFF. The chain carries TRBV7-9 and TRBJ2-1; 10 nucleotides line up with TRBD2. The CDR3 length is 18 residues. Germline trimming cut 5 bases from V and 3 bases from J; bases unmatched to any gene: 13. Per the germline V gene, CDR1 is SEHNR and CDR2 is FQNEAQ (reference sequence).

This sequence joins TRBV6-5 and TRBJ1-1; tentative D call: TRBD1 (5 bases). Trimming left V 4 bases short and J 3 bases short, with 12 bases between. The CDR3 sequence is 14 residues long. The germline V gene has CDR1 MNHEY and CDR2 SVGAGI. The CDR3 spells CASSLGGGHTEAFF. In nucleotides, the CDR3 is TGTGCCAGCAGTTTGGGGGGGGGTCACACTGAAGCTTTCTTT.

CDR3 sequence (DNA): TGTGCCAGCCCGTTCGGGGGAGACACCGGGGAGCTGTTTTTT. It is translated as CASPFGGDTGELFF. This chain links TRBV6-1 with TRBJ2-2; D perhaps matches TRBD2 (6 bases). The CDR3 length is 14 residues. Germline lookup yields CDR1 MNHNS and CDR2 SASEGT. Trimming pared 8 bases from V and 3 bases from J, leaving 13 bases between.

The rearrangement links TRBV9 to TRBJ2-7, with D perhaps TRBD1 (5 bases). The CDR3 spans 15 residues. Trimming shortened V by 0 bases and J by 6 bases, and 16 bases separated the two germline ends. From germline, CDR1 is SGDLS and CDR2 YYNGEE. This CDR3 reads CASSVEGIEGSEQYF. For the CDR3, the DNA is TGTGCCAGCAGCGTAGAGGGGATTGAAGGTAGCGAGCAGTACTTC.

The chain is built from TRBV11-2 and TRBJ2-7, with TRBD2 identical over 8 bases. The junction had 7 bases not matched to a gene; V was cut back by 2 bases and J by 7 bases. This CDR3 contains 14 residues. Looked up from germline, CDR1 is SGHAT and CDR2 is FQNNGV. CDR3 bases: TGTGCCAGCAGCTTACTTACGGGAGGGAGGGAGCAGTACTTC. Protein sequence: CASSLLTGGREQYF.